The clone carrying this TCR beta chain was seen repeatedly, ten times or more. What it recognizes is unknown. The data belong to a study of T-cell reconstitution after alpha-beta-depleted transplantation in children. The study's findings and limits: Approximately two months post-transplant, alpha-beta T cells reportedly originated from several hundred expanded graft clones.

Molecular barcoding with unique molecular identifiers was used for the TCRbeta library. In TCRdb, the PCR reads were re-called with MiXCR into one record per CDR3 protein. Of 490,000 or so distinct CDR3 sequences listed, 10% to 13% were seen once; the top ten hold around 2%. The sample consisted of PBMCs, taken before TCRalphabeta/CD19-depleted stem cell transplant. This TCR was sampled from a child younger than 10 with inherited bone marrow failure, due to receive a stem cell transplant.

CDR3 protein: CASQYGGRPQDTQYF. DNA of the CDR3: TGTGCCAGCCAGTATGGTGGGAGGCCCCAGGATACGCAGTATTTT. V gene TRBV25-1 combines with J gene TRBJ2-3, with D perhaps TRBD2 (6 bases). Germline CDR1 MGHDK, CDR2 SYGVNS. The V gene lost 8 bases and the J gene lost 6 bases, with 21 bases spanning the gap. The CDR3 has 15 residues.